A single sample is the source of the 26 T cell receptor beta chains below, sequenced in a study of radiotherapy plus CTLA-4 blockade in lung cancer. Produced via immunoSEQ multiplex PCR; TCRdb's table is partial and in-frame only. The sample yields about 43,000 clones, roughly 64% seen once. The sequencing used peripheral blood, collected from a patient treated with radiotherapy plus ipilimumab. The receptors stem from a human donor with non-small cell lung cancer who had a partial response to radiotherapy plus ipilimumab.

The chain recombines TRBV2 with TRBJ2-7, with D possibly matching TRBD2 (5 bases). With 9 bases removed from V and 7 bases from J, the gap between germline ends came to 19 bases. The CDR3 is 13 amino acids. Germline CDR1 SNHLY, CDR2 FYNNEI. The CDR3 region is CASTGMMAEEQYF. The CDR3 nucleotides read TGTGCCAGTACGGGGATGATGGCGGAGGAGCAGTACTTC.

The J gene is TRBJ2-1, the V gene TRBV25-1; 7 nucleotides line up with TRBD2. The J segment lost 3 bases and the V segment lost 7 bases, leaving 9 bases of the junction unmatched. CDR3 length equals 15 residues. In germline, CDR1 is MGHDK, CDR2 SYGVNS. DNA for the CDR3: TGTGCCAGCACCCCTAGCGGATTAAACTACAATGAGCAGTTCTTC. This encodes CASTPSGLNYNEQFF.

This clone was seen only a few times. CDR3: CAGRDSRTDTQYF. The CDR3 nucleotides are TGCGCCGGTCGGGACTCGCGCACAGATACGCAGTATTTT. The chain employs TRBV10-2 and TRBJ2-3; D is perhaps TRBD2 (6 bases). This CDR3 region has 13 residues. The germline gives CDR1 WSHSY, CDR2 SAAADI. V was clipped by 11 bases and J by 1 base, with 13 bases between them.

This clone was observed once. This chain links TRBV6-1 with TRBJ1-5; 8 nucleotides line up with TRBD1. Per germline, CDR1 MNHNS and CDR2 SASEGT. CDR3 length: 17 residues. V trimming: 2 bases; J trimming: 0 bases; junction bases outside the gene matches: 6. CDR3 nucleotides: TGTGCCAGCAGTGAACAGGGGGCCGGTGTTAGCAATCAGCCCCAGCATTTT. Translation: CASSEQGAGVSNQPQHF.

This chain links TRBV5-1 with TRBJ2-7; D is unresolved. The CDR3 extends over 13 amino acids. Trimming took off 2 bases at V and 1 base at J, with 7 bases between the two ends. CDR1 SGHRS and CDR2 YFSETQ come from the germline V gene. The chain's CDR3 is CASSFGFSYEQYF. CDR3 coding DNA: TGCGCCAGCAGCTTTGGCTTTTCCTACGAGCAGTACTTC.

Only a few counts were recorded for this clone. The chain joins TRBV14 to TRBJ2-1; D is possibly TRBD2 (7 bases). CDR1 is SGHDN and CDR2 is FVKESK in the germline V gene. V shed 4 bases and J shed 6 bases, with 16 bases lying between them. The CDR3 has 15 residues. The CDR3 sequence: CASSPSGGGGNEQFF. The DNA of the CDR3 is TGTGCCAGCAGCCCGTCGGGAGGAGGGGGCAATGAGCAGTTCTTC. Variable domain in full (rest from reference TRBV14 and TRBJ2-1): EAGVTQFPSHSVIEKGQTVTLRCDPISGHDNLYWYRRVMGKEIKFLLHFVKESKQDESGMPNNRFLAERTGGTYSTLKVQPAELEDSGVYFCASSPSGGGGNEQFFGPGTRLTVL.

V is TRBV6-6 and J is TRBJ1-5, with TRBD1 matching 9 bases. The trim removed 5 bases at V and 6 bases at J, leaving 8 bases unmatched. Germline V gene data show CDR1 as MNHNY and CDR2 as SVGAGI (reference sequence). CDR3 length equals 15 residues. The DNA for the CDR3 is TGTGCCAGCAGTGAGACCGGGACAGGGAGTCAGCCCCAGCATTTT. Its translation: CASSETGTGSQPQHF.

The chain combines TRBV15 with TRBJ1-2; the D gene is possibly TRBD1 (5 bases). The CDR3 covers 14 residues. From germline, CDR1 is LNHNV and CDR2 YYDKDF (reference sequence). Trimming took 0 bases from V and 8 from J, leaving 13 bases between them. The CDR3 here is CATSRDSGGGGYTF. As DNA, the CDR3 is TGTGCCACCAGCAGAGATTCTGGGGGGGGAGGCTACACCTTC.

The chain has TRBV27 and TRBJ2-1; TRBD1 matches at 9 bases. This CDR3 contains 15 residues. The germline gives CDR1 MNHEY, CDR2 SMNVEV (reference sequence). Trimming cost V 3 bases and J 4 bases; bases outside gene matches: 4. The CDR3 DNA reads TGTGCCAGCAGTTTGGGACAGGGAGGTTACAATGAGCAGTTCTTC. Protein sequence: CASSLGQGGYNEQFF.

This CDR3 is CASSQDRGNSPLHF. The CDR3, as DNA: TGTGCCAGCAGCCAGGACAGGGGGAATTCACCCCTCCACTTT. The V and J genes are TRBV27 and TRBJ1-6; 10 bases line up with TRBD1. Germline V gene sequence: CDR1 MNHEY, CDR2 SMNVEV (reference sequence). The junction had 3 bases not matched to a gene; V was cut back by 6 bases and J by 7 bases. The CDR3 has 14 amino acids.

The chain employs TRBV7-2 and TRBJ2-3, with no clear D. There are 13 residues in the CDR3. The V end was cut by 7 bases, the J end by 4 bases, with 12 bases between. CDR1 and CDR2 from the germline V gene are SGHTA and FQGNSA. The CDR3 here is CASTQILADTQYF. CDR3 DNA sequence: TGTGCCAGCACCCAGATTCTGGCAGATACGCAGTATTTT. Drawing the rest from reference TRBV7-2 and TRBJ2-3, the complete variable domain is GAGVSQSPSNKVTEKGKDVELRCDPISGHTALYWYRQSLGQGLEFLIYFQGNSAPDKSGLPSDRFSAERTGGSVSTLTIQRTQQEDSAVYLCASTQILADTQYFGPGTRLTVL.

The CDR3 DNA reads TGTGCCAGCAGTTACCCCGAACGGGGAAATCAGCCCCAGCATTTT. Encoded protein: CASSYPERGNQPQHF. This chain links TRBV6-6 with TRBJ1-5, with D unresolved. Looked up from germline, CDR1 is MNHNY and CDR2 is SVGAGI (reference sequence). There are 15 residues in the CDR3. The ends were cut back, 2 bases at V and 4 bases at J, with 12 bases in the middle.

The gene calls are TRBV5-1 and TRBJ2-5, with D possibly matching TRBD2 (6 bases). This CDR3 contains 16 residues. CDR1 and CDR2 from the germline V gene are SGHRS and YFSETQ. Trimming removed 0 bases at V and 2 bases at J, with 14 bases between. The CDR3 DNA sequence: TGCGCCAGCAGCTTGGGCCTCCGGGACTTACAAGAGACCCAGTACTTC. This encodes CASSLGLRDLQETQYF.

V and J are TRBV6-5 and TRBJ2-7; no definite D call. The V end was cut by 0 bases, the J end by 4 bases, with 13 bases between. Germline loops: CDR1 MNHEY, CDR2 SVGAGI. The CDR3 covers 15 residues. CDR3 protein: CASSYSSGYSYEQYF. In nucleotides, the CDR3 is TGTGCCAGCAGTTACTCCTCCGGGTATAGTTACGAGCAGTACTTC.

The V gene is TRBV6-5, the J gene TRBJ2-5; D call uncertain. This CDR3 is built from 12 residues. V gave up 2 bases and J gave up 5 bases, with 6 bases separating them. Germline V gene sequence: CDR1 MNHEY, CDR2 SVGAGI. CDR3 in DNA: TGTGCCAGCAGTTACACGAGGGAGACCCAGTACTTC. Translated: CASSYTRETQYF.

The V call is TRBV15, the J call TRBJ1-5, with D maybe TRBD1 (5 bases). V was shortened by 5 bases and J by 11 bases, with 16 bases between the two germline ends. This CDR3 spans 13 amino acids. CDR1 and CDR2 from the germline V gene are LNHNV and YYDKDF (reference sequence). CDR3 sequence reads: CATSGWDGEAQHF. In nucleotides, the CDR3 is TGTGCCACCAGCGGGTGGGACGGGGAGGCCCAGCATTTT.

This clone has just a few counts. Written as DNA, the CDR3 is TGTGCCAGCAGCTTGGGGACAGACGGTTACGAGCAGTACTTC. It encodes CASSLGTDGYEQYF. The chain combines TRBV5-4 with TRBJ2-7; weak D call: TRBD1 (6 bases). V was pared by 0 bases and J by 4 bases, with 11 bases between. This CDR3 contains 14 residues. CDR1 is SGHNT and CDR2 is YYREEE in the germline V gene (reference sequence).

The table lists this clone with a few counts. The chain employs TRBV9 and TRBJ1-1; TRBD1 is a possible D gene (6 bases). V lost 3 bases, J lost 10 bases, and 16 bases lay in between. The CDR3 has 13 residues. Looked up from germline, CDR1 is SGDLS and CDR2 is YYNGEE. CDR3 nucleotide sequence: TGTGCCAGCAGCGCCGGACAGCTCGAACCAGCTTTCTTT. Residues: CASSAGQLEPAFF.

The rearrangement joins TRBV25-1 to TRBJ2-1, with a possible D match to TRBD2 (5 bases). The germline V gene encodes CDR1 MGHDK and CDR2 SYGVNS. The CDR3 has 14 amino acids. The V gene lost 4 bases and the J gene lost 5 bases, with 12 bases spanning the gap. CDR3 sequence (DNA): TGTGCCAGCAGTGGATTAGCGATAAACAATGAGCAGTTCTTC. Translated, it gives CASSGLAINNEQFF.

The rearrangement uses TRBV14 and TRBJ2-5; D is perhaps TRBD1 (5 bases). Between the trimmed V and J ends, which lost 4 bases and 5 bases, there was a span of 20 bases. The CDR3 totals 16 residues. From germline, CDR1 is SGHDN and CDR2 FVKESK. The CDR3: CASSLIDSPVRETQYF. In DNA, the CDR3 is TGTGCCAGCAGCCTCATTGACAGTCCGGTGCGGGAGACCCAGTACTTC.

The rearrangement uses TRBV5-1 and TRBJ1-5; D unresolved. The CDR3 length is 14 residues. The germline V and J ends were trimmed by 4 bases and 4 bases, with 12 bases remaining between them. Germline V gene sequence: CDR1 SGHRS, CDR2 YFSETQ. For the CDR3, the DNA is TGCGCCAGCAGCCCGGGCCGGGAAAATCAGCCCCAGCATTTT. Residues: CASSPGRENQPQHF.

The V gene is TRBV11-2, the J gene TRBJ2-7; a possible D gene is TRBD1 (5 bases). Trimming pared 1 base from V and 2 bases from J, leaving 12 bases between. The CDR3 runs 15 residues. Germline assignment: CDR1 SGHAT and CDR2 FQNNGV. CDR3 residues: CASSLGPTDTYEQYF. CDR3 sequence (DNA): TGTGCCAGCAGCTTAGGCCCGACAGACACCTACGAGCAGTACTTC.

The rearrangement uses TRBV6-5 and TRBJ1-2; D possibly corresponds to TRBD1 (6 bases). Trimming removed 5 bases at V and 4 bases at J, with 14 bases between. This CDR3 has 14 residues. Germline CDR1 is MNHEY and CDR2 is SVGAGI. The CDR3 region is CASSAHRVLYGYTF. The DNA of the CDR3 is TGTGCCAGCAGTGCCCACAGGGTTCTCTATGGCTACACCTTC.

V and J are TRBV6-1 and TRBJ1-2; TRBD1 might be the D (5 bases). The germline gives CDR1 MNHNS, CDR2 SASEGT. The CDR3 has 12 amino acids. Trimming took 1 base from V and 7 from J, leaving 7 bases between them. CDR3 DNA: TGTGCCAGCAGTGAAGTCGGGGGTGGCTACACCTTC. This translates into CASSEVGGGYTF.

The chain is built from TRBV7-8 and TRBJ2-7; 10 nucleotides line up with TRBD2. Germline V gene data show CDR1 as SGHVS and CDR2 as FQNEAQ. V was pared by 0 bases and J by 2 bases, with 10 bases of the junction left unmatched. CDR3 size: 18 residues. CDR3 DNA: TGTGCCAGCAGCTTAGCTTCGGGTGGAACTAGCGGGACCTACGAGCAGTACTTC. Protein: CASSLASGGTSGTYEQYF. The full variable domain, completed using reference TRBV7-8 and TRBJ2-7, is GAGVSQSPRYKVAKRGQDVALRCDPISGHVSLFWYQQALGQGPEFLTYFQNEAQLDKSGLPSDRFFAERPEGSVSTLKIQRTQQEDSAVYLCASSLASGGTSGTYEQYFGPGTRLTVT.

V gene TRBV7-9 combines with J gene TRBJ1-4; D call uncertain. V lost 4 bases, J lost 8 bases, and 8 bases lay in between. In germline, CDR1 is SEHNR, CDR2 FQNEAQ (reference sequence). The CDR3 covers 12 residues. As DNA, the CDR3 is TGTGCCAGCAGCTCAGGCGGGGAAAAACTGTTTTTT. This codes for CASSSGGEKLFF.